Given below is one T cell receptor (beta chain) in context. The sample originates from a study of T cell responses to AZD1222 COVID-19 vaccine. The repertoire was sequenced with immunoSEQ multiplex PCR; TCRdb's copy has only in-frame clones and lacks some. Here the sample spans more than 85,000 clones, nearly 90% being singletons. The germline V gene has CDR1 SNHLY and CDR2 FYNNEI. The CDR3 totals 16 residues. V lost 6 bases to trimming and J lost 4 bases, with 19 bases between them. This rearrangement joins TRBV2 to TRBJ1-5, with no clear D. The receptor comes from an adult in good health. Sequencing was performed on peripheral blood, taken on day 0 of AZD1222 vaccination. In DNA form, the CDR3 reads TGTGCCAGCAGCGAAAAAGGGTGGCAGCTTAATCAGCCCCAGCATTTT. Its protein is CASSEKGWQLNQPQHF. The whole variable domain, filled in from reference TRBV2 and TRBJ1-5, reads EPEVTQTPSHQVTQMGQEVILRCVPISNHLYFYWYRQILGQKVEFLVSFYNNEISEKSEIFDDQFSVERPDGSNFTLKIRSTKLEDSAMYFCASSEKGWQLNQPQHFGDGTRLSIL.